Reported below is one T cell receptor beta chain. Its antigen is as yet unknown. CDR1 is MGHDK, CDR2 SYGVNS, per germline. The V segment lost 8 bases and the J segment 6 bases; nucleotides outside the gene matches: 10. This CDR3 has 14 amino acids. This sample is part of a study of Graves' ophthalmopathy and Graves' hyperthyroidism. Patients were left out if they had other autoimmune diseases, uncontrolled infections, pregnancy or lactation. A volume of 9.5 to 10 ml of fresh peripheral blood supplied the PBMCs. General observations from the study: The model predicted progression of ophthalmopathy with a sensitivity of roughly 71%, and its specificity was roughly 77%. Ophthalmopathy cases were distinguished from stable hyperthyroidism by a 13-signature model, reaching around 88% sensitivity and roughly 80% specificity.

The sequenced template was RNA, covering the TCR beta CDR3 region. Second-round multiplex PCR came after first-round RT-PCR with HTBI primers. TCRdb redid the calling of the multiplex PCR reads with MiXCR, one entry per CDR3 protein. The sample lists some 350,000 distinct CDR3 sequences; roughly a sixth were seen once. Sequencing input: peripheral blood. The origin of this receptor is an adult woman with stable Graves' hyperthyroidism. This chain links TRBV25-1 with TRBJ1-2, with 9 bases matching TRBD1. CDR3 loop: CASGTGGGTDGYTF. CDR3 in DNA: TGTGCCAGCGGAACAGGGGGCGGTACGGATGGCTACACCTTC.